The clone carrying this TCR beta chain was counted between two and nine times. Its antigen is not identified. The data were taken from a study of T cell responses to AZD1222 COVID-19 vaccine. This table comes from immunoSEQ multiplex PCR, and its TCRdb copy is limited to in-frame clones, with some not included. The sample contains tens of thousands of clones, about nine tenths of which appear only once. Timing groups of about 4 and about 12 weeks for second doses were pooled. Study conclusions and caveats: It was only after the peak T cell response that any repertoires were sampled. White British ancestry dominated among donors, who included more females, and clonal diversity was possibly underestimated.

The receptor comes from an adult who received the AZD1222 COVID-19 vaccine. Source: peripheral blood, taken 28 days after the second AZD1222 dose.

Written as DNA, the CDR3 is TGCGCCAGCAGCCAGGGCTCCGAGAGAATTAACGAGCAGTACTTC. Translating it yields CASSQGSERINEQYF. The gene calls are TRBV4-3 and TRBJ2-7, with D uncertain. CDR1 is LGHNA, CDR2 YSLEER, per germline. Trimming stripped 3 bases from V and 5 bases from J, with 17 bases between. The length of the CDR3 is 15 residues.